This TCR beta chain derives from a study of blood T cell repertoires in COVID-19. As for the study in general: PBMCs, B-cell-depleted T cells, or T cells provided the cDNA or gDNA that made up the material.

Adults between roughly 18 and 90 years of age took part from 24 US areas. Clinical histories supplied by participants themselves formed the basis of cohort assignment. The repertoire was sequenced with immunoSEQ multiplex PCR; TCRdb's copy has only in-frame clones and lacks some. The sample lists over 250,000 clones; around 90% were seen once. V lost 0 bases and J 0 bases, leaving 15 bases between the germline ends. Germline-derived CDR1 and CDR2 are SQVTM and ANQGSEA. The CDR3 length is 17 residues. Sequenced material: PBMCs or T cells enriched from blood (not recorded which). The receptor was isolated from a young woman who had recovered from COVID-19. V usage is TRBV29-1 and J usage is TRBJ2-1, with D possibly TRBD1 on 6 matching bases. The CDR3 bases are TGCAGCGTTGAAGATCGGGGAACCAGGGGCTCCTACAATGAGCAGTTCTTC. This sequence encodes CSVEDRGTRGSYNEQFF.